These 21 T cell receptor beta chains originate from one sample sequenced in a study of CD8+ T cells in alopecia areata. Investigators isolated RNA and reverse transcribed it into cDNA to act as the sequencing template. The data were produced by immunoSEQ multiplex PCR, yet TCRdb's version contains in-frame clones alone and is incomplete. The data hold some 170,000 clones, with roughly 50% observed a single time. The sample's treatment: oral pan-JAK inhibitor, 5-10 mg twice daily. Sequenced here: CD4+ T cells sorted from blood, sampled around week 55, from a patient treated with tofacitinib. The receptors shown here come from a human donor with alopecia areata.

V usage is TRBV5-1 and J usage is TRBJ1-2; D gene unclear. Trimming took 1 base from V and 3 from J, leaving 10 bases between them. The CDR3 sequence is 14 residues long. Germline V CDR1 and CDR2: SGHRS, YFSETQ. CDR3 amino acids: CASSLTGEDYGYTF. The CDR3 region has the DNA TGCGCCAGCAGCTTGACGGGAGAGGACTATGGCTACACCTTC.

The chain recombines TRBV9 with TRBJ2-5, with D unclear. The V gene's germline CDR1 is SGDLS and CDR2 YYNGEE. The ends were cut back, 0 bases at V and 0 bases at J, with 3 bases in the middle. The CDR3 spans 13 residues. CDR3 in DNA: TGTGCCAGCAGCGTAGTTGACCAAGAGACCCAGTACTTC. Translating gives CASSVVDQETQYF.

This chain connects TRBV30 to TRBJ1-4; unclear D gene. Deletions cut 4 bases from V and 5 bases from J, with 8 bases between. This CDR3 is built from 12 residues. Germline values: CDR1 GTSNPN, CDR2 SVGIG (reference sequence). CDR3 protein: CAWTANNEKLFF. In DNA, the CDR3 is TGTGCCTGGACCGCTAACAATGAAAAACTGTTTTTT.

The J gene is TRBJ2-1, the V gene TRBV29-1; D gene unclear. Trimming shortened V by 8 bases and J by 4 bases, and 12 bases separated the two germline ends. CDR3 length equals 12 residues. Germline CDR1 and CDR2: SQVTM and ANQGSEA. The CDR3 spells CSTLLGYNEQFF. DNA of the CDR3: TGCAGCACTCTCTTAGGATACAATGAGCAGTTCTTC.

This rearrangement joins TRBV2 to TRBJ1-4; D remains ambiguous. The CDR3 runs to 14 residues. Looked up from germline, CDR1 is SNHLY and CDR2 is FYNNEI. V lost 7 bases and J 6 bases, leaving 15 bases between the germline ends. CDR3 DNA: TGTGCCAGCACTTTTGGTCCGGCGGATGAAAAACTGTTTTTT. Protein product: CASTFGPADEKLFF.

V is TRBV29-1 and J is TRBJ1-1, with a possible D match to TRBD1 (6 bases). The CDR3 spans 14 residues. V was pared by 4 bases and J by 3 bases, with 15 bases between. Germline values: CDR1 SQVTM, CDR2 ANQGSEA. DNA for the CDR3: TGCAGCGTTGCCTTCGGGGGCAGGTACACTGAAGCTTTCTTT. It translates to CSVAFGGRYTEAFF.

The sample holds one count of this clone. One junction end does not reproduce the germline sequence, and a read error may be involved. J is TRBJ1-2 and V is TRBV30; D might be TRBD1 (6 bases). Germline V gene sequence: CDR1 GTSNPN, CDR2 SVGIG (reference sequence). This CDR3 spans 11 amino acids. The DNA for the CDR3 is TGTGCCTGGAGTCCGACAGGTTTCACCGACTTC. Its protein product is CAWSPTGFTDF.

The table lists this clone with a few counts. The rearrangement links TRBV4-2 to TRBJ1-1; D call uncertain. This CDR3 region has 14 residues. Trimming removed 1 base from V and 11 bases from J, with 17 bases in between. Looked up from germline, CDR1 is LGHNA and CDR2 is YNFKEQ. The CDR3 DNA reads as TGTGCCAGCAGCCAAGTCGAGCGGAACATAAACGCTTTCTTT. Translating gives CASSQVERNINAFF.

This CDR3 reads CAWSPSGRQPQHF. The CDR3 nucleotides are TGTGCCTGGAGTCCGTCGGGCAGACAGCCCCAGCATTTT. The rearrangement joins TRBV30 to TRBJ1-5; D is unclear. This CDR3 region has 13 residues. V shed 2 bases and J shed 7 bases, with 12 bases lying between them. Looked up from germline, CDR1 is GTSNPN and CDR2 is SVGIG (reference sequence).

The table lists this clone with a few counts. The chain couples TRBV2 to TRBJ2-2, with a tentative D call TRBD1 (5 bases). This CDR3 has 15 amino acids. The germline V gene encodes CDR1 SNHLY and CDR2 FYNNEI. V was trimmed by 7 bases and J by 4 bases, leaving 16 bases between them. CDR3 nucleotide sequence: TGTGCCAGCATGGGGCGGAGTTTGAGCACCGGGGAGCTGTTTTTT. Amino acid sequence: CASMGRSLSTGELFF.

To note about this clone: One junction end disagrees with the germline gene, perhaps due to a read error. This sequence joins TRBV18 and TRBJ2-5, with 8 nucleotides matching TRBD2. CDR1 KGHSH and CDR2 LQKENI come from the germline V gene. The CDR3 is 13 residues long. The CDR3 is CASSPVAGETQYF. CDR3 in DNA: TGTGCCAGTTCACCGGTAGCGGGGGAGACCCAGTACTTC.

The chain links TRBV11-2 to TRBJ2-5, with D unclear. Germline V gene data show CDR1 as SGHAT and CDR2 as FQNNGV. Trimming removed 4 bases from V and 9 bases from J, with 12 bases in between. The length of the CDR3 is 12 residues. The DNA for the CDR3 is TGTGCCAGCAGCTCATCCGACGTGGCCCAGTACTTC. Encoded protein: CASSSSDVAQYF.

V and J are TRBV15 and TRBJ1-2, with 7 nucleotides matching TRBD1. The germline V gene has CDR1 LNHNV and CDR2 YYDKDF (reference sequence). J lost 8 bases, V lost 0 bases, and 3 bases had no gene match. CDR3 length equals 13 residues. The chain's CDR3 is CATSRDRGVGYTF. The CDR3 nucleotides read TGTGCCACCAGCAGAGACAGGGGGGTCGGCTACACCTTC.

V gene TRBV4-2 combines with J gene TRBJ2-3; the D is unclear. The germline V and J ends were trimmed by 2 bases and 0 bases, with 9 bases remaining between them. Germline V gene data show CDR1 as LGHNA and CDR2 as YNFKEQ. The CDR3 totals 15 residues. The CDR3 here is CASSQLAASTDTQYF. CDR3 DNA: TGTGCCAGCAGCCAATTGGCGGCTAGCACAGATACGCAGTATTTT.

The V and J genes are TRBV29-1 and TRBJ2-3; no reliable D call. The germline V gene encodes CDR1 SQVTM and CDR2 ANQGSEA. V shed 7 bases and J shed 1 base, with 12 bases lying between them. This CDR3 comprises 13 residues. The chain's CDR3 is CSGTGSRTDTQYF. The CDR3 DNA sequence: TGCAGCGGAACGGGCAGCCGCACAGATACGCAGTATTTT.

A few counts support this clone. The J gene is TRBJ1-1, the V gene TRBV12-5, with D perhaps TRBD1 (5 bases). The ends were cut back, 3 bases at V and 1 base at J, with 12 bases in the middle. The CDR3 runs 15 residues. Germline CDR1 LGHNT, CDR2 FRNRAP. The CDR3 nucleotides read TGTGCTAGTGGTTTAGGGGCAGGGACGAACACTGAAGCTTTCTTT. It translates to CASGLGAGTNTEAFF.

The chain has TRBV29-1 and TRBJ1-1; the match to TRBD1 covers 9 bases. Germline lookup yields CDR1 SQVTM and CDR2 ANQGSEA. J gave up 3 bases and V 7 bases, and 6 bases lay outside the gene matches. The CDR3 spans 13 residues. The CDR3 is CSGGGQGDTEAFF. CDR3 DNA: TGCAGCGGCGGGGGACAGGGCGACACTGAAGCTTTCTTT. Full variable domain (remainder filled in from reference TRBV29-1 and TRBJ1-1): SAVISQKPSRDICQRGTSLTIQCQVDSQVTMMFWYRQQPGQSLTLIATANQGSEATYESGFVIDKFPISRPNLTFSTLTVSNMSPEDSSIYLCSGGGQGDTEAFFGQGTRLTVV.

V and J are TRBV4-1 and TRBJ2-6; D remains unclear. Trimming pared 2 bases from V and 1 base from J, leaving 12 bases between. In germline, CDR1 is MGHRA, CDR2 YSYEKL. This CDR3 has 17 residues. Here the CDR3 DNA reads TGCGCCAGCAGCCAACCCCTTCTTGCGTCTGGGGCCAACGTCCTGACTTTC. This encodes CASSQPLLASGANVLTF.

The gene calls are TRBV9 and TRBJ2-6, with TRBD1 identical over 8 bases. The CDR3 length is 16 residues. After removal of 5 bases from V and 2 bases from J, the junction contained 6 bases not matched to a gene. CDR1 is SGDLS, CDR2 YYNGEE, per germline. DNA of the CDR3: TGTGCCAGCAGAAGGGGACAGGTTGCTGGGGCCAACGTCCTGACTTTC. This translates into CASRRGQVAGANVLTF.

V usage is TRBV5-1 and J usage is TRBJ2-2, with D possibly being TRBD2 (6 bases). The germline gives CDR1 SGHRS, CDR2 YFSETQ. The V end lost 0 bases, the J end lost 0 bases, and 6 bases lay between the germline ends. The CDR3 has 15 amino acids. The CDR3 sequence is CASSLGGANTGELFF. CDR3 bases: TGCGCCAGCAGCTTGGGCGGGGCGAACACCGGGGAGCTGTTTTTT.

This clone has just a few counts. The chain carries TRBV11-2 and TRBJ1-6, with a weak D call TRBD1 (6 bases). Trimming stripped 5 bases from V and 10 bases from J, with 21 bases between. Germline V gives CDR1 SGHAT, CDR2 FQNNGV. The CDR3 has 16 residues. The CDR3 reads CASSLTPDRKWSPLHF. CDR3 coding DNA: TGTGCCAGCAGCCTTACCCCGGACAGAAAGTGGTCACCCCTCCACTTT. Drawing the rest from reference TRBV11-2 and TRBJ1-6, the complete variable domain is EAGVAQSPRYKIIEKRQSVAFWCNPISGHATLYWYQQILGQGPKLLIQFQNNGVVDDSQLPKDRFSAERLKGVDSTLKIQPAKLEDSAVYLCASSLTPDRKWSPLHFGNGTRLTVT.